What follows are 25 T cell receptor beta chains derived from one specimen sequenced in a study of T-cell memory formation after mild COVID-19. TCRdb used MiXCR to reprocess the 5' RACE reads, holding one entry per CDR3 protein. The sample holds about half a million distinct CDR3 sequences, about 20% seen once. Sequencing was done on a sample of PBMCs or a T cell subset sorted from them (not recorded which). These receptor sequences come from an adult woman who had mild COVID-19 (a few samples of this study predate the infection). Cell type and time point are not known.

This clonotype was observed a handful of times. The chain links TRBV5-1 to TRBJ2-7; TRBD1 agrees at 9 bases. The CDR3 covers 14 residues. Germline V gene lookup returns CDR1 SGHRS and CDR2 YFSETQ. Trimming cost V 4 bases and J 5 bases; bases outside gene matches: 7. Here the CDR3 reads CASSRGQGFDEQYF. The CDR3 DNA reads TGCGCCAGCAGCCGAGGACAGGGGTTCGACGAGCAGTACTTC.

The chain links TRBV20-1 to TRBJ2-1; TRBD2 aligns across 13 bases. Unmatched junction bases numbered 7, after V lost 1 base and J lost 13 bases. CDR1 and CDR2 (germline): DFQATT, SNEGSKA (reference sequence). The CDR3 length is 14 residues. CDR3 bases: TGCAGTGCTAGAGGGACTAGCGGGAGCTTGGATCAGTTCTTC. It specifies CSARGTSGSLDQFF.

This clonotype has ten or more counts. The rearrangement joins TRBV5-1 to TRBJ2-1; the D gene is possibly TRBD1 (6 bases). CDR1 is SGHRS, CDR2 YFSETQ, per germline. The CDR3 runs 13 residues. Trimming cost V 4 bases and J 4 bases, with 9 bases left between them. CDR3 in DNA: TGCGCCAGCAGCGATGGACAGTACAATGAGCAGTTCTTC. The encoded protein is CASSDGQYNEQFF.

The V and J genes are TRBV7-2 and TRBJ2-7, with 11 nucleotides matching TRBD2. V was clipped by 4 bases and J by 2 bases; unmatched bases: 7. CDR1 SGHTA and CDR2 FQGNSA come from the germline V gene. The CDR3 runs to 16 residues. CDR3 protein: CASSSSSGRLPYEQYF. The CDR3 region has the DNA TGTGCCAGCAGCTCTTCTAGCGGGAGGTTGCCCTACGAGCAGTACTTC.

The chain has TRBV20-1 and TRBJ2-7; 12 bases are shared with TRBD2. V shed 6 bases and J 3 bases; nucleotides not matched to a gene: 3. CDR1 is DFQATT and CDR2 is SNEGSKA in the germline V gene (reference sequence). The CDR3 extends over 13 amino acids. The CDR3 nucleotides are TGCAGTGCGACTAGCGGGAGCAACTACGAGCAGTACTTC. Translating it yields CSATSGSNYEQYF.

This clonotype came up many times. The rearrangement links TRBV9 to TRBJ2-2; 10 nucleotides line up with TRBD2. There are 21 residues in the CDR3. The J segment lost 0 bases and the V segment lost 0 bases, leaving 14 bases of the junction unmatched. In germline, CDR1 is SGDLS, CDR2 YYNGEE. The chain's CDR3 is CASSVAPRGRAGGPNTGELFF. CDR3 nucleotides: TGTGCCAGCAGCGTAGCCCCCAGGGGGCGAGCGGGAGGGCCGAACACCGGGGAGCTGTTTTTT.

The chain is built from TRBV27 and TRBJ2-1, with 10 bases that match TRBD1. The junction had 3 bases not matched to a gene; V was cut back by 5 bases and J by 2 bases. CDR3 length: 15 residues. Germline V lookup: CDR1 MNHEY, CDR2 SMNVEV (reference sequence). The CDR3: CASSPGTGAYNEQFF. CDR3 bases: TGTGCCAGCAGTCCCGGGACAGGGGCCTACAATGAGCAGTTCTTC.

The CDR3 region is CAWSVYDGGKAFF. In DNA form, the CDR3 reads TGTGCCTGGAGTGTTTACGACGGTGGAAAGGCTTTCTTT. J is TRBJ1-1 and V is TRBV30, with D hard to call. There are 13 residues in the CDR3. The V gene lost 0 bases and the J gene lost 11 bases, with 16 bases spanning the gap. Per the germline V gene, CDR1 is GTSNPN and CDR2 is SVGIG (reference sequence).

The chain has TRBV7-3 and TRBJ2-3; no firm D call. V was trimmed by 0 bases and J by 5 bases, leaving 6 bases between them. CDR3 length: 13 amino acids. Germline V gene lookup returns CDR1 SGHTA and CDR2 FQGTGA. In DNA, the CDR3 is TGTGCCAGCAGCTTAACCCGGTTAGATACGCAGTATTTT. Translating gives CASSLTRLDTQYF.

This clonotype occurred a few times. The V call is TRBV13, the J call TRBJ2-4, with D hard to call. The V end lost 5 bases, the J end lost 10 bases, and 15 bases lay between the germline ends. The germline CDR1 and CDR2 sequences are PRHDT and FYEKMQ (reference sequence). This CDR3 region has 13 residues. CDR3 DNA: TGTGCCAGCAGCGACCGCCACCTTCGGATTCAGTACTTC. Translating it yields CASSDRHLRIQYF.

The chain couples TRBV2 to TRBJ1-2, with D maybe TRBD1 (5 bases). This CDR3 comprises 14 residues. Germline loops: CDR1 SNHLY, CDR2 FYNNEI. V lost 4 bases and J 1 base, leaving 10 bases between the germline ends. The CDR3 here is CASSAGTLNYGYTF. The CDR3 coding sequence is TGTGCCAGCAGTGCGGGGACTCTTAACTATGGCTACACCTTC.

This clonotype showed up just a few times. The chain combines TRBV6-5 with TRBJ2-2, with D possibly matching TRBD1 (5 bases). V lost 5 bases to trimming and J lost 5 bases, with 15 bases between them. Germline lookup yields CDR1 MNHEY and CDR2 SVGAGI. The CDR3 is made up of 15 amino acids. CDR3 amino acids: CASSPARARTGELFF. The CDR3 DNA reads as TGTGCCAGCAGTCCCGCCAGGGCTCGGACCGGGGAGCTGTTTTTT.

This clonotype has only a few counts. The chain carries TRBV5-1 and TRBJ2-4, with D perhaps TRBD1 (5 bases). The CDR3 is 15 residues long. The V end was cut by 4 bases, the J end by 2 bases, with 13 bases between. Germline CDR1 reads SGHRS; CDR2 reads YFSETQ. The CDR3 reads CASSLLGHPKNIQYF. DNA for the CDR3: TGCGCCAGCAGCCTACTTGGACATCCCAAAAACATTCAGTACTTC.

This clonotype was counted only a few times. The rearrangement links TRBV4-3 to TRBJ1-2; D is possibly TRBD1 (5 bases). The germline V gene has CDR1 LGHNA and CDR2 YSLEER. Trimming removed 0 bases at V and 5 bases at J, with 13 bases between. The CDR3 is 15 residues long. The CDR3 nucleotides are TGCGCCAGCAGCCAAGATGGAGCAGGGCTTTATGGCTACACCTTC. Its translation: CASSQDGAGLYGYTF.

In DNA form, the CDR3 reads TGTGCCAGCAGTCCACGGTTGTATGCTGGCTACACCTTC. Translation gives CASSPRLYAGYTF. The chain combines TRBV27 with TRBJ1-2, with D hard to call. The V end was cut by 5 bases, the J end by 7 bases, with 14 bases between. This CDR3 is built from 13 residues. Looked up from germline, CDR1 is MNHEY and CDR2 is SMNVEV (reference sequence).

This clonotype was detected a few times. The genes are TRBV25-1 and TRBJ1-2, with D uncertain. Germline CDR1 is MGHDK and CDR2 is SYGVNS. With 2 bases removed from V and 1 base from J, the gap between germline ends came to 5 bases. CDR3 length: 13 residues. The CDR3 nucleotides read TGTGCCAGCAGTGAAGGTAGTAACTATGGCTACACCTTC. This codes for CASSEGSNYGYTF.

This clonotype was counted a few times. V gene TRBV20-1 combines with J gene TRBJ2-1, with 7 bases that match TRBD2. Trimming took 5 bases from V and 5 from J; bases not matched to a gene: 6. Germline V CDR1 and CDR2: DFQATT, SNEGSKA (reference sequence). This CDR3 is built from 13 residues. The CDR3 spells CSAFSGWDNEQFF. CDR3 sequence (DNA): TGCAGTGCTTTTAGCGGGTGGGACAATGAGCAGTTCTTC.

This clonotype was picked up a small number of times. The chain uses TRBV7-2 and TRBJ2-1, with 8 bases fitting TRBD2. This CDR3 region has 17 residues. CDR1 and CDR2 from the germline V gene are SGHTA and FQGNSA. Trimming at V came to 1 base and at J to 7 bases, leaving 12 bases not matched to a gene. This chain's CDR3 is CASSLVGSGMPRNEQFF. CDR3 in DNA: TGTGCCAGCAGCTTAGTTGGTAGCGGGATGCCCCGAAATGAGCAGTTCTTC.

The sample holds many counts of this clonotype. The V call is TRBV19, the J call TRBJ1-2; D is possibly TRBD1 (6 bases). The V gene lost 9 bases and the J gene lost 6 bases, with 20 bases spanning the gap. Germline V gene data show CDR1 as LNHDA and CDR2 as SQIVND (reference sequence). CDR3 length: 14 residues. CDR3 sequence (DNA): TGTGCCAGCCTCAGGACGGGGGCGGGTGATGGCTACACCTTC. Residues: CASLRTGAGDGYTF.

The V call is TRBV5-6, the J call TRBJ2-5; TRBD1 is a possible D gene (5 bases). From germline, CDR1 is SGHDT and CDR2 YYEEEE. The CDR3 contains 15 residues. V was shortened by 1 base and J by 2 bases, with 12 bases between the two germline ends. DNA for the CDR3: TGTGCCAGCAGCTTGCAACAGACAGTACAAGAGACCCAGTACTTC. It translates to CASSLQQTVQETQYF.

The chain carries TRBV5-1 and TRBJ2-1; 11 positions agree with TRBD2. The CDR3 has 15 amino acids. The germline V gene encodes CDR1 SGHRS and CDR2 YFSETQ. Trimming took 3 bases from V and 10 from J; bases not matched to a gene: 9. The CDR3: CASSYTTSGTGEQFF. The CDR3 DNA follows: TGCGCCAGCAGCTATACGACTAGCGGGACGGGGGAGCAGTTCTTC. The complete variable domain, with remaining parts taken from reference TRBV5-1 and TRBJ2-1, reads KAGVTQTPRYLIKTRGQQVTLSCSPISGHRSVSWYQQTPGQGLQFLFEYFSETQRNKGNFPGRFSGRQFSNSRSEMNVSTLELGDSALYLCASSYTTSGTGEQFFGPGTRLTVL.

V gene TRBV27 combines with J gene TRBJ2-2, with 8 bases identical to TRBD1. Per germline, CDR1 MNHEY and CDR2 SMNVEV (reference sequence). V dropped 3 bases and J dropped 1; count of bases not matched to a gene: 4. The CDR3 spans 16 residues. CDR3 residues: CASSLRGQGNTGELFF. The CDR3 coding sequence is TGTGCCAGCAGTTTGCGTGGACAGGGGAACACCGGGGAGCTGTTTTTT.

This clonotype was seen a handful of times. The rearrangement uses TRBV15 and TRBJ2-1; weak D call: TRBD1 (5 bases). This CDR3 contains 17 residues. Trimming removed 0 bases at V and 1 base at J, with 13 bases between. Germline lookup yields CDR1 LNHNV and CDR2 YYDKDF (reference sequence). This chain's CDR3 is CATSRDSGWESYNEQFF. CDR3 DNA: TGTGCCACCAGCAGAGATTCAGGGTGGGAATCCTACAATGAGCAGTTCTTC. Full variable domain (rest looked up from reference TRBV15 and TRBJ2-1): DAMVIQNPRYQVTQFGKPVTLSCSQTLNHNVMYWYQQKSSQAPKLLFHYYDKDFNNEADTPDNFQSRRPNTSFCFLDIRSPGLGDTAMYLCATSRDSGWESYNEQFFGPGTRLTVL.

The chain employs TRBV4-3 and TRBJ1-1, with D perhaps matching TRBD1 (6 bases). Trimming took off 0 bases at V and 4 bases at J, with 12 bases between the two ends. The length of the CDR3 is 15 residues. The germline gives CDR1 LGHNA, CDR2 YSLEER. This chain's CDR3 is CASSQDSGGGTEAFF. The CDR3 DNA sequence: TGCGCCAGCAGCCAAGATTCGGGGGGCGGCACTGAAGCTTTCTTT.

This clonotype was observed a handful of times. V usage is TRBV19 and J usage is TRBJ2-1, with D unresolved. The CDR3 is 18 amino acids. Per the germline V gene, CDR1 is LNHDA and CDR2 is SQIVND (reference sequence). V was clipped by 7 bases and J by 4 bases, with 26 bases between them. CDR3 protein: CASTRAASSHLFYNEQFF. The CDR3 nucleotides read TGTGCCAGTACTCGAGCAGCCTCTAGTCACCTATTTTACAATGAGCAGTTCTTC.